Described below is a single T cell receptor beta chain sequence and its context. This CDR3 is built from 13 residues. V was pared by 5 bases and J by 4 bases, with 3 bases of the junction left unmatched. CDR1 is SEHNR, CDR2 FQNEAQ, per germline (reference sequence). The record originates from a study of blood T cells in healthy people across ages. Then a second PCR, running about 7 to 11 cycles, was carried out with a sample-barcoded 5' primer and a J-beta primer mix. TCRdb analysed the 5' RACE reads with MiXCR anew, one entry per CDR3 protein. The sample lists around 280,000 distinct CDR3 sequences, less than 30% occurring once.

This receptor was identified in an older woman in good health. The chain links TRBV7-9 to TRBJ2-5; the match to TRBD2 covers 8 bases. The sample was blood. The CDR3 DNA sequence: TGTGCCAGCAGCGGCCGGGAGGGAGAGACCCAGTACTTC. It encodes CASSGREGETQYF.